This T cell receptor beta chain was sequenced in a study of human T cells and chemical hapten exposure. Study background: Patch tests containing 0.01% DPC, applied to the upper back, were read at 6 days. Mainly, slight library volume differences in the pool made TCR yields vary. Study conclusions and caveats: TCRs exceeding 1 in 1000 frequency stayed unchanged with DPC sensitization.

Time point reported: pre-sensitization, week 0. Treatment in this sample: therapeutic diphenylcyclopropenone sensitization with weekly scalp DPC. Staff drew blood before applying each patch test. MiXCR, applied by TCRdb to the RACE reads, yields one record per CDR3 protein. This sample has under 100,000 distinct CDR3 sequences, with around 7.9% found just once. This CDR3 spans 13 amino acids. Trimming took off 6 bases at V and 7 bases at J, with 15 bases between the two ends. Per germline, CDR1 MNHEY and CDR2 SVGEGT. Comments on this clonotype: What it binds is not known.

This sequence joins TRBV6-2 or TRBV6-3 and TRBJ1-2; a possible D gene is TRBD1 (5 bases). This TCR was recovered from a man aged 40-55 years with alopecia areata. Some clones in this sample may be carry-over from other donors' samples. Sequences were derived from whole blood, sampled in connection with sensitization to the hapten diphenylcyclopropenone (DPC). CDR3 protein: CASRQQVFGGYTF. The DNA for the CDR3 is TGTGCCAGCAGACAACAGGTATTCGGTGGCTACACCTTC.